What follows describes a single TCR beta chain. There is no known antigen for this receptor. There are no base qualities to consult, and no much larger clone falls within one base. Whole blood was collected in K2EDTA tubes by collaborating institutions according to the institutions' own protocols. For TCRbeta analysis, collaborator samples were shipped as frozen whole blood, as isolated PBMCs, or as DNA extracted from either sample type. TCRbeta CDR3 regions were amplified from genomic DNA using the immunoSEQ Assay, a bias-controlled multiplex PCR. Regarding the original processing steps: Within the assay, amplification of reference gene primers was used to estimate how many nucleated cells each sample contained. Sequence reads were collapsed and filtered to measure the absolute abundance of every unique TCRbeta CDR3 rearrangement. Productive Simpson clonality was computed per sample as the square root of Simpson's diversity index over productive rearrangements. TCRdb obtained this table from immuneACCESS and retained in-frame rearrangements with V and J assigned. These tables miss some clones; where compared with another copy, unresolved V genes account for less than half of the shortfall, and the remainder is unexplained. The V and J calls and clone size come from that table; D and trimming were worked out from the DNA. The sample contains some 70,000 clones, roughly nine tenths of them found a single time. The ten largest clones capture less than 8% of the sample.

This entry belongs to a study of blood T cell repertoires in COVID-19 (TCRdb year 2020). The study in broad terms: Samples from collaborators originated in the United States, Italy and Spain and spanned both the acute and convalescent phases of COVID-19. The repertoires were released in a freely available public database intended as a resource for research on the immune response to SARS-CoV-2. The prospective study material was composed of cDNA or gDNA derived from T cells, B-cell-depleted T cells, or PBMCs. Where available, HLA class I and class II types were taken from metadata supplied by the sample provider and were not determined by assay-based typing. The sample metadata nearly always contained a de-identified subject ID, COVID-19 status, age in years and sex. The samples were drawn from two sources: the first 160 participants of the ongoing ImmuneRACE study, and 1,200 or so subjects contributed by 6 global collaborators. The dataset comprised deeply sampled blood TCRbeta repertoires from subjects exposed to, actively infected with, or recovered from COVID-19. General conclusions and limits of the study: The amount of clinical and demographic metadata varied by source and participant and was provided uncurated.

The sequence was collected from a human donor in a cohort sampled during active COVID-19. Sequencing input: peripheral blood.

The CDR3 corresponds to CASSPRTANTEAFF. The bases read TGTGCCAGCTCACCAAGGACAGCGAACACTGAAGCTTTCTTT. The chain links TRBV18 with TRBJ1-1; tentative D gene TRBD1, with 6 bases matching. Counted from cysteine to phenylalanine, this CDR3 has 14 amino acids. Left in the record is the CDR3 DNA by itself, 42 bases read in frame from the first base. V is shortened by 2 bases, J by 1 base, and the region joining them spans 8 bases. CDR1 and CDR2 were assigned from the germline V gene as KGHSH and LQKENI.